What follows is one TCR beta chain and its context. The sample comes from a study of T cells in Graves' hyperthyroidism and ophthalmopathy. A lack of ophthalmopathy progression within 18 months defined stable Graves' hyperthyroidism. Germline assignment: CDR1 SGHRS and CDR2 YFSETQ. The CDR3 contains 14 residues. J lost 4 bases, V lost 4 bases, and 8 bases had no gene match. TCR beta CDR3 sequences were amplified from RNA transcripts. TCR CDR3 regions were first amplified by RT-PCR with HTBI primers. Each CDR3 protein gets one entry after TCRdb re-called the multiplex PCR reads with MiXCR. Of hundreds of thousands of distinct CDR3 sequences in the sample, around 15% were seen once.

The V call is TRBV5-1, the J call TRBJ2-7; the match to TRBD2 covers 7 bases. The sequencing sample was made of blood. The sequence was obtained from a woman in her twenties or thirties with Graves' hyperthyroidism. DNA of the CDR3: TGCGCCAGCAGCCCGGCGGGAGAGGGATACGAGCAGTACTTC. It is translated as CASSPAGEGYEQYF. The variable domain in full, with the rest retrieved from reference TRBV5-1 and TRBJ2-7, is KAGVTQTPRYLIKTRGQQVTLSCSPISGHRSVSWYQQTPGQGLQFLFEYFSETQRNKGNFPGRFSGRQFSNSRSEMNVSTLELGDSALYLCASSPAGEGYEQYFGPGTRLTVT.